A single sample is the source of the 20 T cell receptor beta chains below, sequenced in a study of T-cell memory formation after mild COVID-19. TCRdb re-analysed the 5' RACE reads in MiXCR, keeping a single row per CDR3 protein. The data show over 300,000 distinct CDR3 sequences, less than 25% seen once. The sequenced sample was PBMCs or a T cell subset sorted from them (not recorded which). The source is a man in his late teens or twenties who had mild COVID-19 (a few samples of this study predate the infection). Cell type and time point are not known.

This clonotype was detected ten times or more. The rearrangement joins TRBV7-2 to TRBJ1-1, with D perhaps matching TRBD1 (5 bases). The germline V gene has CDR1 SGHTA and CDR2 FQGNSA. The CDR3 loop spans 14 amino acids. V shed 5 bases and J shed 0 bases, with 10 bases lying between them. The CDR3 region is CASSPGRLNTEAFF. CDR3 nucleotides: TGTGCCAGCAGCCCGGGACGGCTGAACACTGAAGCTTTCTTT.

The chain has TRBV5-1 and TRBJ1-2; D call uncertain. The CDR3 has 15 amino acids. Germline CDR1 reads SGHRS; CDR2 reads YFSETQ. Between the trimmed V and J ends, which lost 2 bases and 3 bases, there was a span of 14 bases. CDR3 region: CASSLVSGNDYGYTF. The CDR3 nucleotides are TGCGCCAGCAGCTTAGTTTCAGGCAATGACTATGGCTACACCTTC.

The chain recombines TRBV7-3 with TRBJ1-1, with 7 bases aligning to TRBD1. This CDR3 is 14 amino acids long. CDR1 and CDR2 (germline): SGHTA, FQGTGA. V shed 2 bases, J shed 6 bases, and the junction held 6 bases outside the gene matches. CDR3 coding DNA: TGTGCCAGCAGCTTAGGCCCCGGGACAGCTGAAGCTTTCTTT. This codes for CASSLGPGTAEAFF.

The chain is built from TRBV3-1 and TRBJ1-1; a weak D match, TRBD1 (5 bases). V was clipped by 4 bases and J by 11 bases, with 11 bases between them. The germline V gene has CDR1 LGHDT and CDR2 YNNKEL (reference sequence). The CDR3 length is 11 residues. The CDR3 is CASSRSGNAFF. As DNA, the CDR3 is TGTGCCAGCAGCCGGTCAGGGAATGCTTTCTTT.

A single count supports this clonotype. A junction end diverges from the germline sequence, so it may reflect a read error. The V call is TRBV6-5, the J call TRBJ2-3, with 8 positions matching TRBD1. CDR3 length: 15 amino acids. Germline CDR1 is MNHEY and CDR2 is SVGAGI. As DNA, the CDR3 is TGTGCCAGCCAGCTACAGGGGGGCCGCACAGATACGAAGTATTTT. Translated: CASQLQGGRTDTKYF.

V is TRBV7-9 and J is TRBJ1-1; D might be TRBD1 (6 bases). Trimming took off 5 bases at V and 7 bases at J, with 14 bases between the two ends. Germline V gene sequence: CDR1 SEHNR, CDR2 FQNEAQ (reference sequence). The CDR3 consists of 13 residues. CDR3 in amino acids: CASSGRGGGEAFF. CDR3 DNA sequence: TGTGCCAGCAGCGGGAGGGGGGGAGGTGAAGCTTTCTTT.

This clonotype was seen only a few times. The chain couples TRBV11-2 to TRBJ2-3; no reliable D call. Germline V gene data show CDR1 as SGHAT and CDR2 as FQNNGV. V was pared by 4 bases and J by 4 bases, with 6 bases between. The CDR3 extends over 12 amino acids. CDR3 protein: CASSYGPDTQYF. The CDR3 DNA is TGTGCCAGCAGCTATGGGCCAGATACGCAGTATTTT.

The J gene is TRBJ1-2, the V gene TRBV20-1, with TRBD1 identical over 8 bases. With 0 bases clipped from V and 7 bases from J, the junction kept 4 bases outside the gene matches. CDR3 length equals 13 residues. Germline V gives CDR1 DFQATT, CDR2 SNEGSKA (reference sequence). The CDR3 DNA reads TGCAGTGCTAGAGAGACAGGGGTCAGTGGCTACACCTTC. Its translation: CSARETGVSGYTF.

The rearrangement joins TRBV9 to TRBJ2-3, with 7 bases lining up with TRBD2. Germline CDR1 SGDLS, CDR2 YYNGEE. This CDR3 has 16 residues. With V trimmed by 0 bases and J by 8 bases, 12 bases remained unmatched. The chain's CDR3 is CASSVGGGRGGGTQYF. The CDR3 DNA follows: TGTGCCAGCAGCGTAGGAGGAGGGAGGGGCGGAGGTACGCAGTATTTT.

A word on this clonotype: A read error may produce the germline difference seen at one junction end. The J gene is TRBJ1-5, the V gene TRBV11-2; D is perhaps TRBD1 (5 bases). CDR1 and CDR2 from the germline V gene are SGHAT and FQNNGV. This CDR3 has 15 amino acids. CDR3 DNA: TGTGCCAGCAGCCGGGGGTCAGAGAGCAATCATCCCCAGCATTTT. Its translation: CASSRGSESNHPQHF.

This chain uses TRBV12-3 or TRBV12-4 with TRBJ1-1; 8 bases align to TRBD1. This CDR3 has 13 amino acids. V lost 6 bases, J lost 5 bases, and 5 bases stayed unmatched. CDR3 bases: TGTGCCAGCAGCAGGGGGCTACGGACTGAAGCTTTCTTT. Protein sequence: CASSRGLRTEAFF.

This chain links TRBV5-1 with TRBJ2-2; TRBD1 matches 10 bases. J lost 9 bases, V lost 4 bases, and 6 bases had no gene match. This CDR3 region has 14 residues. Germline loops: CDR1 SGHRS, CDR2 YFSETQ. CDR3 residues: CASSHGQGDRELFF. The CDR3 nucleotides read TGCGCCAGCAGCCACGGACAGGGGGACCGGGAGCTGTTTTTT.

As for this clonotype: This likely comes from a read error, as the CDR3 has no conserved phenylalanine or tryptophan at its end. The chain has TRBV20-1 and TRBJ2-5; unclear D gene. The V end was cut by 5 bases, the J end by 2 bases, with 9 bases between. CDR3 length: 12 amino acids. CDR1 is DFQATT and CDR2 is SNEGSKA in the germline V gene (reference sequence). The CDR3 here is CSAAGHQETQYL. The CDR3 nucleotides read TGCAGTGCTGCAGGTCATCAAGAGACCCAGTACTTA.

The chain carries TRBV10-1 and TRBJ2-1, with 10 bases that match TRBD2. CDR3 length: 16 residues. CDR1 and CDR2 (germline): WNHNN, SYGVQD (reference sequence). V shed 4 bases, J shed 4 bases, and the junction held 7 bases outside the gene matches. The CDR3 DNA follows: TGCGCCAGCAGTGTTCGACTAGCGGGCCCGTACAATGAGCAGTTCTTC. Translation gives CASSVRLAGPYNEQFF.

This clonotype has only a few counts. V gene TRBV29-1 combines with J gene TRBJ2-2, with 8 nucleotides matching TRBD2. The CDR3 contains 13 residues. In germline, CDR1 is SQVTM, CDR2 ANQGSEA. J gave up 6 bases and V 4 bases, and 4 bases lay outside the gene matches. For the CDR3, the DNA is TGCAGCGTTGTCGGGGGGGGAGCCGGGGAGCTGTTTTTT. Translating it yields CSVVGGGAGELFF.

This clonotype came up a few times. The genes are TRBV7-2 and TRBJ2-5, with 10 bases that match TRBD1. CDR1 SGHTA and CDR2 FQGNSA come from the germline V gene. The CDR3 runs 15 residues. Trimming took 3 bases from V and 3 from J; bases not matched to a gene: 4. The CDR3 DNA follows: TGTGCCAGCAGCTTTATGGGGACAGGGGAAGAGACCCAGTACTTC. Its protein is CASSFMGTGEETQYF.

The chain couples TRBV4-2 to TRBJ2-2; TRBD1 aligns across 7 bases. The germline V gene has CDR1 LGHNA and CDR2 YNFKEQ. The CDR3 totals 15 residues. The V gene end was trimmed by 3 bases and the J gene end by 1 base; junction bases not matched to a gene: 2. In DNA, the CDR3 is TGTGCCAGCAGCCACGGACAGGAGAACACCGGGGAGCTGTTTTTT. Amino acids: CASSHGQENTGELFF.

This rearrangement joins TRBV18 to TRBJ2-5; 7 nucleotides match TRBD2. Germline CDR1 is KGHSH and CDR2 is LQKENI. J gave up 10 bases and V 2 bases, and 1 base lay outside the gene matches. The CDR3 sequence is 11 residues long. The CDR3: CASSPGEGQYF. The CDR3 nucleotides are TGTGCCAGCTCACCAGGGGAGGGCCAGTACTTC.

This clonotype was seen more than once but under ten times. This chain joins TRBV4-3 and TRBJ2-7; D is uncertain. Trimming took 4 bases from V and 2 from J, leaving 12 bases between them. CDR1 and CDR2 from the germline V gene are LGHNA and YSLEER. CDR3 size: 14 residues. The CDR3 DNA reads TGCGCCAGCAGCCGAACGGAACGTACCTACGAGCAGTACTTC. Translated: CASSRTERTYEQYF.

This sequence joins TRBV20-1 and TRBJ2-2; 10 bases are a match to TRBD1. The length of the CDR3 is 16 residues. The ends lost 7 bases at V and 0 bases at J; junction bases unmatched: 8. CDR1 is DFQATT and CDR2 is SNEGSKA in the germline V gene (reference sequence). CDR3 sequence: CSVPGQGSTNTGELFF. CDR3 nucleotide sequence: TGCAGTGTCCCGGGACAGGGGTCTACGAACACCGGGGAGCTGTTTTTT.